These 23 T cell receptor beta chains were all obtained from the same sample, sequenced in a study of blood T cell repertoires in COVID-19. TCRdb's copy holds only in-frame clones and misses some; the assay was immunoSEQ multiplex PCR. The repertoire holds about 55,000 clones, with about nine tenths as singletons. Material: peripheral blood. These receptors originate from a man aged 80 or over with acute or convalescent COVID-19.

V usage is TRBV7-8 and J usage is TRBJ2-5; 8 bases match TRBD1. J gave up 3 bases and V 6 bases, and 9 bases lay outside the gene matches. The germline V gene encodes CDR1 SGHVS and CDR2 FQNEAQ. This CDR3 spans 15 amino acids. In DNA, the CDR3 is TGTGCCAGCAGGATTGACAGGGGTAGGGAAGAGACCCAGTACTTC. Residues: CASRIDRGREETQYF. Based on the CDR3 plus reference TRBV7-8 and TRBJ2-5, the full variable domain is GAGVSQSPRYKVAKRGQDVALRCDPISGHVSLFWYQQALGQGPEFLTYFQNEAQLDKSGLPSDRFFAERPEGSVSTLKIQRTQQEDSAVYLCASRIDRGREETQYFGPGTRLLVL.

The rearrangement joins TRBV5-4 to TRBJ2-7; tentative D call: TRBD2 (5 bases). In germline, CDR1 is SGHNT, CDR2 YYREEE (reference sequence). The V and J ends lost 3 bases and 7 bases respectively, with 17 bases between them. There are 14 residues in the CDR3. The CDR3 loop reads CASSSPAGGQEQYF. CDR3 in DNA: TGTGCCAGCAGCTCACCCGCGGGCGGTCAAGAGCAGTACTTC.

This clone occurred a few times. The chain has TRBV5-1 and TRBJ2-3, with a tentative D call TRBD2 (7 bases). V gave up 0 bases and J gave up 0 bases, with 23 bases separating them. Looked up from germline, CDR1 is SGHRS and CDR2 is YFSETQ. The CDR3 sequence is 20 residues long. The CDR3 spells CASSLEGWVPAGASTDTQYF. CDR3 in DNA: TGCGCCAGCAGCTTGGAAGGTTGGGTGCCGGCGGGGGCTAGCACAGATACGCAGTATTTT.

V and J are TRBV3-1 (or the pseudogene TRBV3-2) and TRBJ2-1; 9 bases agree with TRBD1. This CDR3 has 15 amino acids. Germline CDR1 LGHDT, CDR2 YNNKEL (reference sequence). With V trimmed by 1 base and J by 4 bases, 2 bases remained unmatched. CDR3 DNA: TGTGCCAGCAGCCAAGGGACAGGGGTTTACAATGAGCAGTTCTTC. Translating gives CASSQGTGVYNEQFF.

Written as DNA, the CDR3 is TGTGCCACCAGCAGAGATCATTTCGGGACAGGGCGCGCCCTGAACACTGAAGCTTTCTTT. This sequence encodes CATSRDHFGTGRALNTEAFF. The V gene is TRBV15, the J gene TRBJ1-1, with 9 bases matching TRBD1. Germline CDR1 reads LNHNV; CDR2 reads YYDKDF (reference sequence). Unmatched junction bases numbered 14, after V lost 0 bases and J lost 0 bases. There are 20 residues in the CDR3.

The V and J genes are TRBV27 and TRBJ1-3; D is undetermined. V lost 7 bases and J 0 bases, leaving 7 bases between the germline ends. The CDR3 is 13 amino acids. Germline V CDR1 and CDR2: MNHEY, SMNVEV (reference sequence). The CDR3 DNA reads as TGTGCCAGCATGAGGGTCTCTGGAAACACCATATATTTT. As protein: CASMRVSGNTIYF.

The chain recombines TRBV20-1 with TRBJ2-3; possibly TRBD2 for D (6 bases). Germline V gives CDR1 DFQATT, CDR2 SNEGSKA (reference sequence). The CDR3 has 15 residues. The germline V and J ends were trimmed by 3 bases and 0 bases, with 13 bases remaining between them. CDR3 DNA: TGCAGTGCTAGTGCCGGGACTCACAGCACAGATACGCAGTATTTT. It translates to CSASAGTHSTDTQYF.

This clone came up once. The chain links TRBV6-5 to TRBJ1-1; weak D call: TRBD1 (6 bases). V lost 4 bases and J lost 1, with 10 bases in between. The CDR3 is 14 residues long. Germline lookup yields CDR1 MNHEY and CDR2 SVGAGI. The CDR3 DNA follows: TGTGCCAGCAGTTTCCCGGACAGGAACACTGAAGCTTTCTTT. Translating it yields CASSFPDRNTEAFF.

V gene TRBV3-1 (or the pseudogene TRBV3-2) combines with J gene TRBJ2-3; 15 bases map to TRBD2. Per germline, CDR1 LGHDT and CDR2 YNNKEL (reference sequence). The CDR3 has 17 residues. Trimming cost V 3 bases and J 2 bases; bases outside gene matches: 3. For the CDR3, the DNA is TGTGCCAGCAGCCAGGGACTAGCGGGGGGTTACACAGATACGCAGTATTTT. It codes for CASSQGLAGGYTDTQYF.

This clone was recorded once. The chain couples TRBV6-6 to TRBJ1-5; D gene uncertain. The CDR3 loop spans 13 amino acids. V dropped 7 bases and J dropped 5 bases, with 12 bases sitting between them. CDR1 and CDR2 (germline): MNHNY, SVGAGI (reference sequence). The CDR3 protein is CASTLTDYQPQHF. DNA for the CDR3: TGTGCCAGCACCTTGACTGATTATCAGCCCCAGCATTTT.

This clone was detected only once. The V and J genes are TRBV2 and TRBJ2-2, with 7 nucleotides matching TRBD2. The CDR3 sequence is 16 residues long. Germline lookup yields CDR1 SNHLY and CDR2 FYNNEI. The J segment lost 6 bases and the V segment lost 4 bases, leaving 11 bases of the junction unmatched. In nucleotides, the CDR3 is TGTGCCAGCAGTGTTCTGACTAGCTCGAGGTCCGGGGAGCTGTTTTTT. This gives the protein CASSVLTSSRSGELFF.

The rearrangement links TRBV7-9 to TRBJ1-1; the D gene is possibly TRBD1 (5 bases). The germline CDR1 and CDR2 sequences are SEHNR and FQNEAQ (reference sequence). Trimming stripped 0 bases from V and 2 bases from J, with 10 bases between. The CDR3 consists of 15 residues. The CDR3 DNA reads as TGTGCCAGCAGCTTAGCTGGAAGGGGAAACACTGAAGCTTTCTTT. Translated: CASSLAGRGNTEAFF.

The V call is TRBV7-2, the J call TRBJ1-2; TRBD1 agrees at 7 bases. V was clipped by 5 bases and J by 1 base; unmatched bases: 10. The CDR3 is 16 amino acids. Looked up from germline, CDR1 is SGHTA and CDR2 is FQGNSA. The CDR3 DNA is TGTGCCAGCAGCCAGGAGGGAACAGGGGTTAACTATGGCTACACCTTC. It translates to CASSQEGTGVNYGYTF. Supplemented by reference TRBV7-2 and TRBJ1-2, the full variable domain reads GAGVSQSPSNKVTEKGKDVELRCDPISGHTALYWYRQSLGQGLEFLIYFQGNSAPDKSGLPSDRFSAERTGGSVSTLTIQRTQQEDSAVYLCASSQEGTGVNYGYTFGSGTRLTVV.

The rearrangement uses TRBV30 and TRBJ2-1, with 16 bases that match TRBD2. CDR3 length: 17 residues. Germline-derived CDR1 and CDR2 are GTSNPN and SVGIG (reference sequence). V shed 0 bases and J 7 bases; nucleotides not matched to a gene: 6. The DNA for the CDR3 is TGTGCCTGGAGTGTGGGACTAGCGGGGGGGCCGAGGAATGAGCAGTTCTTC. Its translation: CAWSVGLAGGPRNEQFF.

This sequence joins TRBV28 and TRBJ1-6; 7 nucleotides match TRBD1. Germline V lookup: CDR1 MDHEN, CDR2 SYDVKM. V lost 4 bases and J lost 6; bases outside the gene matches: 9. CDR3 size: 16 residues. This CDR3 is CASSSLDRARNSPLHF. The CDR3 DNA sequence: TGTGCCAGCAGTTCCCTTGACAGGGCGCGTAATTCACCCCTCCACTTT.

This chain links TRBV10-3 with TRBJ2-7; 14 bases line up with TRBD2. The CDR3 runs to 15 residues. Trimming removed 7 bases from V and 2 bases from J; junction bases left unmatched: 4. Germline CDR1 and CDR2: ENHRY and SYGVKD. CDR3 bases: TGTGCCATCAATCCGGGACTAGCGGGAGCCTACGAGCAGTACTTC. This codes for CAINPGLAGAYEQYF.

This clone was detected a few times. The chain joins TRBV3-1 (or the pseudogene TRBV3-2) to TRBJ2-2; maybe TRBD2 (7 bases). V lost 4 bases and J lost 4, with 16 bases in between. The germline gives CDR1 LGHDT, CDR2 YNNKEL (reference sequence). The CDR3 totals 16 residues. The CDR3 reads CASSPPAGAITGELFF. The CDR3 coding sequence is TGTGCCAGCAGCCCCCCGGCGGGGGCGATCACCGGGGAGCTGTTTTTT.

The chain recombines TRBV6-5 with TRBJ1-2; 7 bases align to TRBD1. V gave up 6 bases and J gave up 4 bases; unmatched junction bases: 11. This CDR3 has 15 amino acids. Germline CDR1 MNHEY, CDR2 SVGAGI. CDR3 in amino acids: CASSPTGAALYGYTF. As DNA, the CDR3 is TGTGCCAGCAGCCCCACAGGGGCCGCCCTCTATGGCTACACCTTC.

V gene TRBV25-1 combines with J gene TRBJ1-6; D gene unclear. Trimming removed 3 bases from V and 2 bases from J, with 5 bases in between. Germline V gene data show CDR1 as MGHDK and CDR2 as SYGVNS. The CDR3 has 14 residues. The CDR3 sequence: CASSDLPYNSPLHF. CDR3 bases: TGTGCCAGCAGTGATCTCCCCTATAATTCACCCCTCCACTTT.

The rearrangement links TRBV5-1 to TRBJ2-1; tentatively, D is TRBD1 (6 bases). This CDR3 comprises 12 residues. Germline values: CDR1 SGHRS, CDR2 YFSETQ. Trimming took 4 bases from V and 9 from J, leaving 11 bases between them. CDR3 protein: CASSVLGAEQFF. CDR3 sequence (DNA): TGCGCCAGCAGCGTACTGGGGGCTGAGCAGTTCTTC.

The chain employs TRBV18 and TRBJ1-2; 10 nucleotides align to TRBD1. V lost 3 bases, J lost 10 bases, and 5 bases stayed unmatched. CDR3 length: 13 amino acids. Germline CDR1 KGHSH, CDR2 LQKENI. The DNA of the CDR3 is TGTGCCAGCTCACCTAGGGACAGGGGCGACTACACCTTC. Amino acid sequence: CASSPRDRGDYTF.

CDR3 sequence reads: CASSFRTGNEQFF. CDR3 in DNA: TGCGCCAGCAGCTTCCGGACAGGGAACGAGCAGTTCTTC. The chain carries TRBV5-1 and TRBJ2-1, with 8 bases aligning to TRBD1. V lost 2 bases and J lost 10; bases outside the gene matches: 5. This CDR3 contains 13 residues. Germline values: CDR1 SGHRS, CDR2 YFSETQ.

V gene TRBV19 combines with J gene TRBJ1-2; 7 nucleotides match TRBD1. The CDR3 length is 16 residues. Germline values: CDR1 LNHDA, CDR2 SQIVND (reference sequence). J was trimmed by 0 bases and V by 4 bases; bases with no gene match: 8. The CDR3 DNA is TGTGCCAGTAGTACCTGGACAGGAGAAGCTAACTATGGCTACACCTTC. Its translation is CASSTWTGEANYGYTF.